The 8 T cell receptor beta chains reported below all come from one sample, sequenced in a study of beta chain features in type 1 diabetes. Study results and caveats: There was a moderate but significant shortening of TCRB CDR3s in all four CD4+ subsets of Type 1 diabetes patients.

Their antigen targets remain unknown. cDNA synthesis used the whole RNA isolate, giving expressed TCRB sequences. Some clones are missing from TCRdb's copy, which holds only in-frame ones; the method was immunoSEQ multiplex PCR. This table holds under 300,000 clones, over 11% found once. Sequencing was carried out using naive CD4+ T cells from blood. The receptors here all came from a man aged 25 to 40 with type 1 diabetes.

The J gene is TRBJ2-5, the V gene TRBV5-4; TRBD2 might be the D (5 bases). The germline V and J ends were trimmed by 0 bases and 1 base, with 10 bases remaining between them. The length of the CDR3 is 15 residues. CDR1 is SGHNT, CDR2 YYREEE, per germline (reference sequence). This chain's CDR3 is CASSLGLSVQETQYF. The CDR3 region has the DNA TGTGCCAGCAGCTTGGGACTTAGCGTCCAAGAGACCCAGTACTTC.

The chain uses TRBV10-3 and TRBJ2-5; perhaps TRBD1 as D (6 bases). Germline assignment: CDR1 ENHRY and CDR2 SYGVKD. Deletions cut 10 bases from V and 2 bases from J, with 14 bases between. CDR3 length equals 13 residues. This chain's CDR3 is CATGRGLQETQYF. The CDR3 DNA follows: TGTGCCACCGGAAGGGGGTTGCAAGAGACCCAGTACTTC.

This clone was detected only a few times. The chain uses TRBV6-4 and TRBJ1-1; D gene unclear. This CDR3 comprises 13 residues. Deletions cut 4 bases from V and 4 bases from J, with 10 bases between. Germline assignment: CDR1 MRHNA and CDR2 SNTAGT. CDR3 loop: CASSAQVATEAFF. CDR3 sequence (DNA): TGTGCCAGCAGTGCCCAGGTTGCCACTGAAGCTTTCTTT.

This clone was seen a handful of times. The V and J genes are TRBV30 and TRBJ1-5; D call uncertain. In germline, CDR1 is GTSNPN, CDR2 SVGIG (reference sequence). CDR3 length equals 14 residues. V was cut by 0 bases and J by 0 bases, with 6 bases left in between. The CDR3 region is CAWSVKLSNQPQHF. CDR3 bases: TGTGCCTGGAGTGTGAAGCTTAGCAATCAGCCCCAGCATTTT.

CDR3 loop: CASSVGDRGYGYTF. The CDR3 DNA is TGTGCCAGCAGCGTAGGGGACAGGGGCTATGGCTACACCTTC. The rearrangement links TRBV9 to TRBJ1-2; 10 nucleotides agree with TRBD1. The CDR3 length is 14 residues. V lost 0 bases and J lost 4; bases outside the gene matches: 0. In germline, CDR1 is SGDLS, CDR2 YYNGEE.

This clone was seen a handful of times. This rearrangement joins TRBV7-9 to TRBJ2-3, with a possible D match to TRBD2 (6 bases). The V gene lost 7 bases and the J gene lost 0 bases, with 17 bases spanning the gap. This CDR3 has 16 amino acids. Germline V gene data show CDR1 as SEHNR and CDR2 as FQNEAQ (reference sequence). Here the CDR3 DNA reads TGTGCCAGCACGACTCGGTCGGGGACTAGCACAGATACGCAGTATTTT. Protein: CASTTRSGTSTDTQYF.

The chain recombines TRBV19 with TRBJ2-1; D is possibly TRBD1 (5 bases). CDR3 length: 14 residues. The V gene's germline CDR1 is LNHDA and CDR2 SQIVND (reference sequence). With 4 bases removed from V and 9 bases from J, the gap between germline ends came to 16 bases. The CDR3 protein is CASSSSQGNGEQFF. Written as DNA, the CDR3 is TGTGCCAGTAGTAGCAGTCAGGGAAACGGTGAGCAGTTCTTC. Full variable domain (rest looked up from reference TRBV19 and TRBJ2-1): DGGITQSPKYLFRKEGQNVTLSCEQNLNHDAMYWYRQDPGQGLRLIYYSQIVNDFQKGDIAEGYSVSREKKESFPLTVTSAQKNPTAFYLCASSSSQGNGEQFFGPGTRLTVL.

The chain joins TRBV9 to TRBJ2-3; D uncertain. The CDR3 length is 14 residues. V lost 0 bases and J lost 4, with 9 bases in between. CDR1 is SGDLS, CDR2 YYNGEE, per germline. This chain's CDR3 is CASSVASYSDTQYF. CDR3 bases: TGTGCCAGCAGCGTAGCTTCGTACTCAGATACGCAGTATTTT.